This T cell receptor (beta chain) came from a study of blood T cell repertoires in COVID-19. Whole-study context: Samples taken during acute and convalescent COVID-19 were collected in the United States, Italy and Spain. Nucleic acid was either cDNA or gDNA, and it came from T cells, B-cell-depleted T cells, or PBMCs.

The CDR3 length is 16 residues. Germline CDR1 and CDR2: KGHDR and SFDVKD. V lost 3 bases, J lost 5 bases, and 9 bases stayed unmatched. Original handling: Reference gene primer amplification gave estimated nucleated cell counts. Repertoires were generated with immunoSEQ multiplex PCR, while TCRdb's copy carries only in-frame clones and drops some. V, J and clone size are taken as reported in that table, and D and trimming were inferred from the DNA itself. The sample yields approximately 240,000 clones, 84% seen once. V gene TRBV24-1 combines with J gene TRBJ2-3, with TRBD1 identical over 8 bases. The origin of this receptor is a woman in her thirties or forties who had recovered from COVID-19. Source material: peripheral blood. CDR3 in DNA: TGTGCCACCAGTGATACCAGGACAGGGTTGGGAGATACGCAGTATTTT. Its translation is CATSDTRTGLGDTQYF.